Listed below are T cell receptor beta chains from one sample, sequenced in a study of blood T cell repertoires in COVID-19. Clones were read by immunoSEQ multiplex PCR, and TCRdb kept only the in-frame ones, dropping some. The table lists about 150,000 clones, roughly 87% of them singletons, with roughly 4% in the top ten. The sample consisted of PBMCs or T cells enriched from blood (not recorded which). These receptors were obtained from a woman aged 40 to 55 who had been exposed to COVID-19. Both conserved end residues are part of each CDR3. The D gene is left open where the match is weak. Clone size is shown for a subset of rows, as once, few, many or a class of expanded clone.

j_gene: TRBJ1-1; len: 17; d_gene: -; abundance: -; v_gene: TRBV9; CDR3aa: CASSVASGTTTNTEAFF; CDR3nt: TGTGCCAGCAGCGTAGCTAGTGGGACAACTACGAACACTGAAGCTTTCTTT
j_gene: TRBJ2-3; len: 12; d_gene: -; abundance: -; v_gene: TRBV28; CDR3aa: CASSLKGATQYF; CDR3nt: TGTGCCAGCAGTTTAAAAGGGGCTACGCAGTATTTT
j_gene: TRBJ2-7; len: 11; d_gene: -; abundance: -; v_gene: TRBV10-2; CDR3aa: CASRTASEQYF; CDR3nt: TGCGCCAGCAGGACAGCCAGCGAGCAGTACTTC
j_gene: TRBJ1-2; len: 15; d_gene: TRBD1; abundance: -; v_gene: TRBV11-2; CDR3aa: CASSLGTGGNYGYTF; CDR3nt: TGTGCCAGCAGCTTAGGAACAGGGGGCAACTATGGCTACACCTTC
j_gene: TRBJ1-1; len: 13; d_gene: -; abundance: -; v_gene: TRBV11-2; CDR3aa: CASSFGWNTEAFF; CDR3nt: TGTGCCAGCAGCTTTGGCTGGAACACTGAAGCTTTCTTT
j_gene: TRBJ2-7; len: 14; d_gene: TRBD1; abundance: -; v_gene: TRBV6-2/TRBV6-3; CDR3aa: CASSSDRGSDEQYF; CDR3nt: TGTGCCAGCAGTTCCGACAGGGGAAGCGACGAGCAGTACTTC
j_gene: TRBJ2-2; len: 16; d_gene: -; abundance: -; v_gene: TRBV7-2; CDR3aa: CASSFGQGDYTGELFF; CDR3nt: TGTGCCAGCAGCTTTGGCCAGGGGGACTACACCGGGGAGCTGTTTTTT
j_gene: TRBJ1-1; len: 14; d_gene: -; abundance: few; v_gene: TRBV7-9; CDR3aa: CASSLAGDPRGAFF; CDR3nt: TGTGCCAGCAGCTTAGCCGGGGATCCGCGGGGAGCTTTCTTT
j_gene: TRBJ1-3; len: 15; d_gene: TRBD1; abundance: -; v_gene: TRBV27; CDR3aa: CASSLDRGRGNTIYF; CDR3nt: TGTGCCAGCAGTTTAGACAGGGGGCGAGGAAACACCATATATTTT
j_gene: TRBJ1-6; len: 15; d_gene: -; abundance: -; v_gene: TRBV11-2; CDR3aa: CASSITGNDNSPLHF; CDR3nt: TGTGCCAGCAGCATTACAGGGAACGATAATTCACCCCTCCACTTT
j_gene: TRBJ2-1; len: 15; d_gene: TRBD2; abundance: once; v_gene: TRBV19; CDR3aa: CASSPTSGPYNEQFF; CDR3nt: TGTGCCAGTAGTCCGACTAGCGGGCCCTACAATGAGCAGTTCTTC
j_gene: TRBJ1-1; len: 15; d_gene: -; abundance: -; v_gene: TRBV28; CDR3aa: CASSQQLPGDTEAFF; CDR3nt: TGTGCCAGCAGTCAACAACTTCCGGGGGACACTGAAGCTTTCTTT
j_gene: TRBJ1-1; len: 14; d_gene: TRBD1; abundance: -; v_gene: TRBV2; CDR3aa: CASSSGTVNTEAFF; CDR3nt: TGTGCCAGCAGTTCCGGGACAGTGAACACTGAAGCTTTCTTT
j_gene: TRBJ1-4; len: 13; d_gene: -; abundance: -; v_gene: TRBV10-3; CDR3aa: CAISDSVNEKLFF; CDR3nt: TGTGCCATCAGTGACAGTGTCAATGAAAAACTGTTTTTT
j_gene: TRBJ2-6; len: 18; d_gene: TRBD1; abundance: -; v_gene: TRBV3-1/TRBV3-2; CDR3aa: CASSQPPGQGVRANVLTF; CDR3nt: TGTGCCAGCAGCCAACCTCCGGGACAGGGAGTTCGGGCCAACGTCCTGACTTTC
j_gene: TRBJ1-4; len: 16; d_gene: -; abundance: -; v_gene: TRBV15; CDR3aa: CATSRDGGQGNEKLFF; CDR3nt: TGTGCCACCAGCAGAGATGGGGGTCAGGGGAATGAAAAACTGTTTTTT
j_gene: TRBJ2-3; len: 13; d_gene: -; abundance: -; v_gene: TRBV5-4; CDR3aa: CASSVGGADTQYF; CDR3nt: TGTGCCAGCAGCGTTGGGGGCGCAGATACGCAGTATTTT
j_gene: TRBJ2-7; len: 16; d_gene: TRBD1; abundance: -; v_gene: TRBV28; CDR3aa: CASSKGTGGAAYEQYF; CDR3nt: TGTGCCAGCAGTAAAGGGACAGGGGGCGCCGCCTACGAGCAGTACTTC
j_gene: TRBJ2-6; len: 15; d_gene: -; abundance: -; v_gene: TRBV6-6; CDR3aa: CASSYLTDGANVLTF; CDR3nt: TGTGCCAGCAGTTACCTGACAGATGGGGCCAACGTCCTGACTTTC
j_gene: TRBJ1-3; len: 15; d_gene: -; abundance: -; v_gene: TRBV7-9; CDR3aa: CASSYKQSSGNTIYF; CDR3nt: TGTGCCAGCAGCTATAAACAGAGCTCTGGAAACACCATATATTTT
j_gene: TRBJ2-7; len: 15; d_gene: -; abundance: -; v_gene: TRBV5-8; CDR3aa: CASISEVWTNYEQYF; CDR3nt: TGTGCCAGCATCAGTGAAGTGTGGACAAACTACGAGCAGTACTTC
j_gene: TRBJ1-2; len: 18; d_gene: TRBD1; abundance: -; v_gene: TRBV7-2; CDR3aa: CASRRGGAGGQGDYGYTF; CDR3nt: TGTGCCAGCAGGCGAGGAGGGGCCGGCGGACAGGGAGACTATGGCTACACCTTC
j_gene: TRBJ2-6; len: 18; d_gene: -; abundance: -; v_gene: TRBV7-6; CDR3aa: CASSFGGGSFTGANVLTF; CDR3nt: TGTGCCAGCAGCTTCGGAGGTGGCTCATTTACCGGGGCCAACGTCCTGACTTTC
j_gene: TRBJ2-7; len: 14; d_gene: -; abundance: few; v_gene: TRBV9; CDR3aa: CASSVAEGRWEQYF; CDR3nt: TGTGCCAGCAGCGTAGCAGAGGGTCGGTGGGAGCAGTACTTC
j_gene: TRBJ2-5; len: 12; d_gene: TRBD2; abundance: -; v_gene: TRBV13; CDR3aa: CASSRGGETQYF; CDR3nt: TGTGCCAGCAGCCGCGGGGGAGAGACCCAGTACTTC
j_gene: TRBJ1-2; len: 15; d_gene: TRBD1; abundance: once; v_gene: TRBV4-3; CDR3aa: CASSQERSRGYGYTF; CDR3nt: TGCGCCAGCAGCCAAGAGAGATCCAGGGGGTATGGCTACACCTTC
j_gene: TRBJ2-1; len: 15; d_gene: TRBD2; abundance: -; v_gene: TRBV4-1; CDR3aa: CASSQLTSDYNEQFF; CDR3nt: TGCGCCAGCAGCCAACTAACTAGCGATTACAATGAGCAGTTCTTC
j_gene: TRBJ1-5; len: 15; d_gene: -; abundance: -; v_gene: TRBV15; CDR3aa: CATSRVRERNQPQHF; CDR3nt: TGTGCCACCAGCAGAGTCAGGGAAAGAAATCAGCCCCAGCATTTT
j_gene: TRBJ2-7; len: 15; d_gene: TRBD1; abundance: -; v_gene: TRBV29-1; CDR3aa: CSVVGGDRGSYEQYF; CDR3nt: TGCAGCGTTGTAGGGGGGGACAGGGGATCCTACGAGCAGTACTTC
j_gene: TRBJ2-7; len: 15; d_gene: TRBD1; abundance: -; v_gene: TRBV5-1; CDR3aa: CASSSTGTGGYEQYF; CDR3nt: TGCGCCAGCAGCTCCACCGGGACAGGGGGCTACGAGCAGTACTTC
j_gene: TRBJ1-2; len: 14; d_gene: -; abundance: -; v_gene: TRBV28; CDR3aa: CASSRLTGQNGYTF; CDR3nt: TGTGCCAGCAGTCGCCTCACAGGTCAGAACGGCTACACCTTC
j_gene: TRBJ2-5; len: 13; d_gene: -; abundance: -; v_gene: TRBV19; CDR3aa: CASSADFEETQYF; CDR3nt: TGTGCCAGTAGTGCGGACTTCGAAGAGACCCAGTACTTC
j_gene: TRBJ1-5; len: 15; d_gene: TRBD1; abundance: -; v_gene: TRBV28; CDR3aa: CASSGGTGRNQPQHF; CDR3nt: TGTGCCAGCAGTGGGGGGACAGGCCGAAATCAGCCCCAGCATTTT
j_gene: TRBJ2-7; len: 14; d_gene: -; abundance: -; v_gene: TRBV9; CDR3aa: CASSTDSFSYEQYF; CDR3nt: TGTGCCAGCAGCACCGACAGTTTTTCCTACGAGCAGTACTTC
j_gene: TRBJ2-7; len: 15; d_gene: -; abundance: -; v_gene: TRBV19; CDR3aa: CASSPEATVAYEQYF; CDR3nt: TGTGCCAGTAGCCCTGAGGCTACCGTTGCCTACGAGCAGTACTTC
j_gene: TRBJ2-7; len: 14; d_gene: TRBD2; abundance: -; v_gene: TRBV28; CDR3aa: CASSEAGGMYEQYF; CDR3nt: TGTGCCAGCAGTGAAGCGGGAGGAATGTACGAGCAGTACTTC
j_gene: TRBJ2-7; len: 12; d_gene: -; abundance: -; v_gene: TRBV10-1; CDR3aa: CASSERGNEQYF; CDR3nt: TGCGCCAGCAGTGAACGGGGGAACGAGCAGTACTTC
j_gene: TRBJ2-5; len: 14; d_gene: TRBD2; abundance: -; v_gene: TRBV11-2; CDR3aa: CASSLSGGQKTQYF; CDR3nt: TGTGCCAGCAGCTTGAGCGGGGGGCAGAAGACCCAGTACTTC
j_gene: TRBJ2-6; len: 17; d_gene: -; abundance: once; v_gene: TRBV3-1/TRBV3-2; CDR3aa: CASSQDRGSSGANVLTF; CDR3nt: TGTGCCAGCAGCCAAGACAGGGGTAGCTCTGGGGCCAACGTCCTGACTTTC